The present T cell receptor beta chain was sequenced within a study of PD-1 blockade in classical Hodgkin lymphoma. At the level of the study: Patients were treated with nivolumab at 3 mg/kg, and this was given intravenously every 2 weeks.

The method was immunoSEQ multiplex PCR; TCRdb's version includes in-frame clones alone and lacks a portion of them. Among fewer than 55,000 clones listed, over 75% were seen once. The study's findings and limits: Complete responders entered with baseline diversity on par with newly diagnosed patients, the results showed. Among the patients, those starting nivolumab under 1 year after ASCT were excluded. CD4+ TCR diversity rose significantly by C4D1, and CD8+ TCR diversity did not.

About this clone itself: Its antigen is undetermined.

Time point of the sample: cycle 4 day 1 (C4D1), after 6 weeks of nivolumab. All patients relapsed after autologous stem cell transplantation, and brentuximab vedotin exposure varied. The V end was cut by 0 bases, the J end by 7 bases, with 14 bases between. Germline V gene data show CDR1 as SGHNT and CDR2 as YYREEE (reference sequence). This CDR3 has 16 amino acids. The chain joins TRBV5-4 to TRBJ1-6, with D possibly matching TRBD1 (5 bases). The TCR comes from a human donor with classical Hodgkin lymphoma. Material: peripheral blood mononuclear cells (PBMCs), obtained before the fourth cycle of nivolumab. The DNA of the CDR3 is TGTGCCAGCAGCTTGGCCGGGGCAGGGAAAAATTCACCCCTCCACTTT. It encodes CASSLAGAGKNSPLHF.